These 30 T cell receptor beta chains came from one sample sequenced in a study of blood T cell repertoires in COVID-19. Profiling relied on immunoSEQ multiplex PCR, and the TCRdb table lists in-frame clones only, not all of them. The sample shows 130,000 to 150,000 clones, roughly nine tenths of them seen only once. The sequencing sample was made of peripheral blood. These receptors originate from a woman aged 60 to 75 with active COVID-19.

This rearrangement joins TRBV30 to TRBJ1-3, with D maybe TRBD1 (5 bases). V lost 2 bases to trimming and J lost 2 bases, with 10 bases between them. Germline V lookup: CDR1 GTSNPN, CDR2 SVGIG (reference sequence). The CDR3 runs to 14 residues. CDR3 in DNA: TGTGCCTGGAGTAGGGGAGGCACTGGAAACACCATATATTTT. This sequence encodes CAWSRGGTGNTIYF.

This chain joins TRBV28 and TRBJ2-3; 10 bases are a match to TRBD2. Germline V gives CDR1 MDHEN, CDR2 SYDVKM. This CDR3 region has 15 residues. The V segment lost 3 bases and the J segment 4 bases; nucleotides outside the gene matches: 4. CDR3 in DNA: TGTGCCAGCAGTTTTACTAGCGGGATTTCAGATACGCAGTATTTT. Protein product: CASSFTSGISDTQYF.

The J gene is TRBJ1-1, the V gene TRBV7-9; 9 bases line up with TRBD1. The V gene's germline CDR1 is SEHNR and CDR2 FQNEAQ (reference sequence). The CDR3 has 17 amino acids. With V trimmed by 5 bases and J by 0 bases, 10 bases remained unmatched. The CDR3 coding sequence is TGTGCCAGCAGCCGAGAGGGACAGGGACGGTTGAACACTGAAGCTTTCTTT. It codes for CASSREGQGRLNTEAFF.

The V and J genes are TRBV11-2 and TRBJ2-1, with 10 bases aligning to TRBD2. The CDR3 is 15 amino acids. Losses at the gene ends were 3 bases for V and 10 bases for J; bases not matched to a gene: 9. Germline V gene lookup returns CDR1 SGHAT and CDR2 FQNNGV. This CDR3 reads CASSLGLAGVGEQFF. For the CDR3, the DNA is TGTGCCAGCAGCTTGGGGCTAGCGGGAGTAGGGGAGCAGTTCTTC.

The CDR3 coding sequence is TGTGCCAGCAGCGTCCGGGACAATCAAGAGACCCAGTACTTC. It is translated as CASSVRDNQETQYF. This chain connects TRBV9 to TRBJ2-5; possible D gene TRBD1, 6 bases. The V gene lost 2 bases and the J gene lost 2 bases, with 10 bases spanning the gap. The CDR3 is 14 residues long. Germline assignment: CDR1 SGDLS and CDR2 YYNGEE.

This rearrangement joins TRBV5-4 to TRBJ2-7; 8 bases map to TRBD2. The germline CDR1 and CDR2 sequences are SGHNT and YYREEE (reference sequence). The CDR3 contains 15 residues. V gave up 4 bases and J gave up 5 bases; unmatched junction bases: 11. CDR3 coding DNA: TGTGCCAGCAGCCCCCGGGGGGGGGTTACCAACGAGCAGTACTTC. Translation: CASSPRGGVTNEQYF.

The chain has TRBV7-2 and TRBJ2-1; 7 bases fit TRBD2. Trimming at V came to 7 bases and at J to 5 bases, leaving 11 bases not matched to a gene. In germline, CDR1 is SGHTA, CDR2 FQGNSA. The CDR3 totals 15 residues. The CDR3 coding sequence is TGTGCCAGCACCCCTGAGGGGAGGGCCGACAATGAGCAGTTCTTC. Amino acids: CASTPEGRADNEQFF.

V and J are TRBV4-1 and TRBJ2-2; possible D gene TRBD2, 6 bases. The germline gives CDR1 MGHRA, CDR2 YSYEKL. CDR3 size: 15 residues. V was clipped by 11 bases and J by 4 bases, with 20 bases between them. Here the CDR3 DNA reads TGCGCCGCGGACCCTAGCGTACAGAGCACCGGGGAGCTGTTTTTT. Protein sequence: CAADPSVQSTGELFF.

The genes are TRBV7-2 and TRBJ2-1, with TRBD1 matching over 7 bases. J was trimmed by 0 bases and V by 2 bases; bases with no gene match: 7. This CDR3 is built from 17 residues. Germline V CDR1 and CDR2: SGHTA, FQGNSA. The CDR3 protein is CASSLRTGFSSYNEQFF. The CDR3 DNA sequence: TGTGCCAGCAGCTTACGGACAGGCTTTAGCTCCTACAATGAGCAGTTCTTC.

The V gene is TRBV12-3 or TRBV12-4, the J gene TRBJ2-7; TRBD1 aligns across 8 bases. The CDR3 totals 13 residues. Losses at the gene ends were 1 base for V and 6 bases for J; bases not matched to a gene: 2. The CDR3 bases are TGTGCCAGCAGTTTAGGGACAGGGATCGAGCAGTACTTC. Translated: CASSLGTGIEQYF.

This clone was picked up one time. J is TRBJ2-3 and V is TRBV18; D ambiguous. Germline loops: CDR1 KGHSH, CDR2 LQKENI. The CDR3 extends over 15 amino acids. V was pared by 5 bases and J by 2 bases, with 14 bases between. The CDR3 protein is CASSRLRRPTDTQYF. CDR3 coding DNA: TGTGCCAGCTCAAGGTTACGGAGACCCACAGATACGCAGTATTTT.

V and J are TRBV6-2 or TRBV6-3 and TRBJ2-1; 12 bases line up with TRBD2. The CDR3 is made up of 17 amino acids. The germline gives CDR1 MNHEY, CDR2 SVGEGT. The ends lost 2 bases at V and 2 bases at J; junction bases unmatched: 4. In nucleotides, the CDR3 is TGTGCCAGCAGTTACCACCGGACTAGCGGGACCTACAATGAGCAGTTCTTC. It specifies CASSYHRTSGTYNEQFF.

The chain recombines TRBV7-2 with TRBJ1-4; the match to TRBD1 covers 7 bases. The CDR3 is 14 residues long. Germline lookup yields CDR1 SGHTA and CDR2 FQGNSA. The J segment lost 8 bases and the V segment lost 6 bases, leaving 9 bases of the junction unmatched. The CDR3 coding sequence is TGTGCCAGCAGATTTGACAGGGATTCAGAAAAACTGTTTTTT. It is translated as CASRFDRDSEKLFF.

This chain connects TRBV3-1 (or the pseudogene TRBV3-2) to TRBJ2-1; 7 bases are a match to TRBD2. There are 16 residues in the CDR3. The germline gives CDR1 LGHDT, CDR2 YNNKEL (reference sequence). The V and J ends lost 1 base and 4 bases, in that order; junction bases with no gene match: 7. CDR3 sequence reads: CASSQVGAGLYNEQFF. CDR3 DNA: TGTGCCAGCAGCCAAGTAGGAGCGGGGCTTTACAATGAGCAGTTCTTC.

This sequence joins TRBV28 and TRBJ2-7; D might be TRBD2 (5 bases). CDR1 is MDHEN and CDR2 is SYDVKM in the germline V gene. Trimming cost V 3 bases and J 3 bases, with 9 bases left between them. The length of the CDR3 is 13 residues. In DNA form, the CDR3 reads TGTGCCAGCAGTTTTCAAGGGAGCTACGAGCAGTACTTC. Encoded protein: CASSFQGSYEQYF.

The V and J genes are TRBV4-3 and TRBJ2-3, with TRBD1 as a possible D gene (5 bases). Germline V lookup: CDR1 LGHNA, CDR2 YSLEER. V lost 1 base and J 5 bases, leaving 10 bases between the germline ends. There are 14 residues in the CDR3. The CDR3 DNA is TGCGCCAGCAGCCAAGGTCCAGGGTTAGATACGCAGTATTTT. This translates into CASSQGPGLDTQYF.

The chain links TRBV7-8 to TRBJ2-1, with TRBD1 identical over 9 bases. The CDR3 extends over 16 amino acids. Per germline, CDR1 SGHVS and CDR2 FQNEAQ. With V trimmed by 1 base and J by 4 bases, 5 bases remained unmatched. The CDR3 bases are TGTGCCAGCAGCTTAGACAGGGGACAGGGTTACAATGAGCAGTTCTTC. Amino acids: CASSLDRGQGYNEQFF.

This clone was detected once. The chain couples TRBV4-1 to TRBJ2-1, with unresolved D. From germline, CDR1 is MGHRA and CDR2 YSYEKL. The CDR3 sequence is 13 residues long. V gave up 1 base and J gave up 4 bases, with 5 bases separating them. The CDR3 sequence: CASSQARYNEQFF. CDR3 nucleotide sequence: TGCGCCAGCAGCCAAGCTAGATACAATGAGCAGTTCTTC.

The chain couples TRBV7-3 to TRBJ2-1, with D tentatively TRBD2 (6 bases). V lost 2 bases, J lost 9 bases, and 14 bases lay in between. CDR1 SGHTA and CDR2 FQGTGA come from the germline V gene. The CDR3 totals 14 residues. CDR3 nucleotide sequence: TGTGCCAGCAGCTTAGGGTTAGGAGGGTTTGAGCAGTTCTTC. The encoded protein is CASSLGLGGFEQFF.

On this clone: An end of the junction does not agree with germline; a read error may underlie this. This chain joins TRBV30 and TRBJ2-5; 8 bases map to TRBD1. CDR3 length: 12 amino acids. Looked up from germline, CDR1 is GTSNPN and CDR2 is SVGIG (reference sequence). The DNA of the CDR3 is TGTGCCTGGAGTGTACTGGACAGGGAGGAAAACTTC. Its protein is CAWSVLDREENF.

The rearrangement links TRBV9 to TRBJ2-4; 10 nucleotides line up with TRBD2. The ends lost 3 bases at V and 6 bases at J; junction bases unmatched: 9. CDR3 length: 16 residues. The germline CDR1 and CDR2 sequences are SGDLS and YYNGEE. CDR3 in DNA: TGTGCCAGCAGCGAGGCTAGCGGGAGTAGCGGAAACATTCAGTACTTC. Its protein is CASSEASGSSGNIQYF. The complete variable domain, with remaining parts taken from reference TRBV9 and TRBJ2-4, reads DSGVTQTPKHLITATGQRVTLRCSPRSGDLSVYWYQQSLDQGLQFLIQYYNGEERAKGNILERFSAQQFPDLHSELNLSSLELGDSALYFCASSEASGSSGNIQYFGAGTRLSVL.

CDR3 residues: CASSLVMTGNTEAFF. In DNA, the CDR3 is TGCGCCAGCAGCTTGGTTATGACAGGGAACACTGAAGCTTTCTTT. V and J are TRBV5-1 and TRBJ1-1, with D tentatively TRBD1 (6 bases). V was trimmed by 0 bases and J by 1 base, leaving 10 bases between them. The CDR3 sequence is 15 residues long. Germline V gene lookup returns CDR1 SGHRS and CDR2 YFSETQ.

The J gene is TRBJ2-1, the V gene TRBV19; 10 nucleotides line up with TRBD1. This CDR3 comprises 16 residues. The ends lost 9 bases at V and 5 bases at J; junction bases unmatched: 13. Per the germline V gene, CDR1 is LNHDA and CDR2 is SQIVND (reference sequence). The CDR3 loop reads CASRGSTGTGDNEQFF. DNA for the CDR3: TGTGCCAGCCGCGGGTCTACCGGGACAGGGGACAATGAGCAGTTCTTC.

J is TRBJ2-1 and V is TRBV7-9, with D perhaps matching TRBD1 (5 bases). CDR1 and CDR2 (germline): SEHNR, FQNEAQ (reference sequence). Trimming shortened V by 1 base and J by 6 bases, and 7 bases separated the two germline ends. There are 13 residues in the CDR3. In nucleotides, the CDR3 is TGTGCCAGCAGCTTAGGGACATTCAATGAGCAGTTCTTC. Amino acid sequence: CASSLGTFNEQFF.

V is TRBV5-8 and J is TRBJ2-1; 10 bases line up with TRBD2. V shed 1 base, J shed 8 bases, and the junction held 6 bases outside the gene matches. The CDR3 is made up of 15 amino acids. Per germline, CDR1 SGHTS and CDR2 YDEGEE. The CDR3 DNA sequence: TGTGCCAGCAGCTTGTGGGGACTAGCGTACTATGAGCAGTTCTTC. It encodes CASSLWGLAYYEQFF.

The chain employs TRBV11-2 and TRBJ2-1; the D gene is possibly TRBD1 (6 bases). V lost 4 bases and J lost 8, with 18 bases in between. The CDR3 length is 15 residues. Germline CDR1 and CDR2: SGHAT and FQNNGV. The CDR3 nucleotides read TGTGCCAGCAGCTCGGGGTGGGGACACGCGGATGAGCAGTTCTTC. Its translation: CASSSGWGHADEQFF.

The genes are TRBV11-2 and TRBJ2-3; no definite D call. Germline V gives CDR1 SGHAT, CDR2 FQNNGV. The CDR3 runs 12 residues. V was pared by 3 bases and J by 4 bases, with 5 bases between. In nucleotides, the CDR3 is TGTGCCAGCAGCTTTATCCCAGATACGCAGTATTTT. Amino acid sequence: CASSFIPDTQYF.

This chain connects TRBV10-2 to TRBJ2-3; a possible D gene is TRBD2 (7 bases). Germline CDR1 is WSHSY and CDR2 is SAAADI. V lost 10 bases and J 1 base, leaving 18 bases between the germline ends. There are 15 residues in the CDR3. CDR3 nucleotide sequence: TGCGCCACCGTGAACAGGGAGGGTGGCACAGATACGCAGTATTTT. Translating it yields CATVNREGGTDTQYF.

V usage is TRBV4-3 and J usage is TRBJ2-1, with 8 bases that match TRBD2. J lost 2 bases, V lost 6 bases, and 6 bases had no gene match. This CDR3 is 15 amino acids long. Germline-derived CDR1 and CDR2 are LGHNA and YSLEER. CDR3 bases: TGCGCCAGCAGGCTCACTAGCGGCCCCTACAATGAGCAGTTCTTC. Amino acids: CASRLTSGPYNEQFF.

This clone was picked up a small number of times. CDR3 sequence (DNA): TGCGCCAGCAGCTATTCTTATAGCGGGAGGGAGACCCAGTACTTC. Translated, it gives CASSYSYSGRETQYF. The V call is TRBV4-3, the J call TRBJ2-5; 10 bases align to TRBD2. The CDR3 length is 15 residues. With 5 bases clipped from V and 5 bases from J, the junction kept 8 bases outside the gene matches. The V gene's germline CDR1 is LGHNA and CDR2 YSLEER.